Shown below are 25 T cell receptor beta chains from a single sample sequenced in a study of regulatory T cells in long-lasting Graves disease. Described time point: newly diagnosed GD, antithyroid drugs for less than 3 months. Preparation of the TCR library used RNA extracted from PBMCs. TCR beta libraries were built with iRepertoire HTBI primers and Arm-PCR of CDR3 regions. TCRdb ran MiXCR on the multiplex PCR reads and lists one entry per CDR3 protein. The sample has around 250,000 distinct CDR3 sequences, 18% seen once. The same data also went into a second study, on T cells in Graves' hyperthyroidism and ophthalmopathy.

Sequencing was performed on peripheral blood mononuclear cells (PBMCs), taken at new diagnosis, from a patient treated with antithyroid drugs. The receptors here all came from a woman aged 25 to 39 with Graves disease.

This rearrangement joins TRBV6-1 to TRBJ1-5; TRBD1 might be the D (5 bases). The germline V gene has CDR1 MNHNS and CDR2 SASEGT. The CDR3 extends over 14 amino acids. Trimming shortened V by 6 bases and J by 8 bases, and 17 bases separated the two germline ends. The CDR3: CASSDGAVTKPQHF. In DNA, the CDR3 is TGTGCCAGCAGCGACGGGGCCGTTACTAAGCCCCAGCATTTT.

The V gene is TRBV20-1, the J gene TRBJ2-5; D remains unclear. This CDR3 region has 14 residues. Germline loops: CDR1 DFQATT, CDR2 SNEGSKA (reference sequence). V dropped 0 bases and J dropped 2 bases, with 10 bases sitting between them. For the CDR3, the DNA is TGCAGTGCTAGAGATGTGACGGGTCAAGAGACCCAGTACTTC. This codes for CSARDVTGQETQYF.

This clonotype was detected ten times or more. The rearrangement joins TRBV4-1 to TRBJ1-4; 8 nucleotides align to TRBD1. The junction had 11 bases not matched to a gene; V was cut back by 0 bases and J by 5 bases. The germline CDR1 and CDR2 sequences are MGHRA and YSYEKL. The CDR3 runs 18 residues. The CDR3 protein is CASSQDRPRRTGNEKLFF. CDR3 sequence (DNA): TGCGCCAGCAGCCAAGATCGGCCCCGGCGGACAGGGAATGAAAAACTGTTTTTT.

In this sample, this clonotype turned up many times. The V gene is TRBV5-8, the J gene TRBJ1-5; TRBD1 agrees at 7 bases. Trimming removed 9 bases from V and 9 bases from J; junction bases left unmatched: 18. The CDR3 is 15 residues long. Germline CDR1 is SGHTS and CDR2 is YDEGEE. CDR3 in amino acids: CATSDRQGVLMPQHF. The CDR3 region has the DNA TGTGCCACCTCTGACCGTCAGGGGGTTCTTATGCCCCAGCATTTT.

This clonotype was detected many times. The CDR3 spells CASTEGTGVGTEAFF. The CDR3 coding sequence is TGCGCCAGCACCGAAGGAACAGGGGTCGGCACTGAAGCTTTCTTT. The chain is built from TRBV10-2 and TRBJ1-1; 7 bases align to TRBD1. This CDR3 is built from 15 residues. After removal of 7 bases from V and 4 bases from J, the junction contained 12 bases not matched to a gene. Germline V gene sequence: CDR1 WSHSY, CDR2 SAAADI.

This clonotype was counted ten times or more. The chain is built from TRBV2 and TRBJ1-1; D is ambiguous. The CDR3 consists of 13 residues. In germline, CDR1 is SNHLY, CDR2 FYNNEI. V gave up 6 bases and J gave up 3 bases, with 11 bases separating them. The DNA for the CDR3 is TGTGCCAGCAGGTATTCGGCCGACACTGAAGCTTTCTTT. Its translation is CASRYSADTEAFF.

Remarks on this clonotype: This likely came from a read error, as a far larger clone is one base away. The chain couples TRBV6-2 or TRBV6-3 to TRBJ2-1, with D possibly being TRBD1 (6 bases). Germline V lookup: CDR1 MNHEY, CDR2 SVGEGT. The CDR3 is 11 residues long. The DNA of the CDR3 is TGTGTCAGCAGACAGGCGGCTGAGCAGTTCTTC. Its translation: CVSRQAAEQFF.

The sample holds many counts of this clonotype. The chain is built from TRBV18 and TRBJ1-2; 12 bases are shared with TRBD1. The V gene's germline CDR1 is KGHSH and CDR2 LQKENI. The length of the CDR3 is 16 residues. J lost 8 bases, V lost 0 bases, and 7 bases had no gene match. DNA of the CDR3: TGTGCCAGCTCACCACCGGGACAGGGGGCCGGACAGGGCTACACCTTC. Translating gives CASSPPGQGAGQGYTF.

This chain joins TRBV20-1 and TRBJ2-3; 7 positions agree with TRBD2. The DNA matches TRBJ2-5 better at its end, which makes the J call doubtful. The CDR3 totals 13 residues. Per germline, CDR1 DFQATT and CDR2 SNEGSKA (reference sequence). The CDR3 region is CSARDNQRGTQYF. CDR3 bases: TGCAGTGCTAGAGATAACCAGCGGGGGACCCAGTACTTC.

The DNA of the CDR3 is TGTGCCAGCAGCCCCTTTGCGGGGGCCTTCACAGATACGCAGTATTTT. Translating it yields CASSPFAGAFTDTQYF. The rearrangement uses TRBV5-6 and TRBJ2-3; D is possibly TRBD2 (7 bases). Germline V CDR1 and CDR2: SGHDT, YYEEEE. CDR3 size: 16 residues. V lost 4 bases to trimming and J lost 2 bases, with 17 bases between them.

This clonotype appeared many times. The V call is TRBV18, the J call TRBJ2-7, with 9 nucleotides matching TRBD2. The V gene's germline CDR1 is KGHSH and CDR2 LQKENI. V gave up 4 bases and J gave up 1 base; unmatched junction bases: 8. The length of the CDR3 is 16 residues. CDR3 in amino acids: CASSRAPSGVSYEQYF. As DNA, the CDR3 is TGTGCCAGCTCACGGGCCCCTAGCGGGGTATCCTACGAGCAGTACTTC.

This clonotype was counted ten times or more. The chain employs TRBV11-2 and TRBJ1-6; TRBD1 agrees at 8 bases. Germline V CDR1 and CDR2: SGHAT, FQNNGV. Losses at the gene ends were 2 bases for V and 7 bases for J; bases not matched to a gene: 4. CDR3 size: 15 residues. The CDR3 sequence is CASSLIGQGNSPLHF. CDR3 sequence (DNA): TGTGCCAGCAGCTTAATAGGACAGGGAAATTCACCCCTCCACTTT. The entire variable domain, with the rest obtained from reference TRBV11-2 and TRBJ1-6, is as follows: EAGVAQSPRYKIIEKRQSVAFWCNPISGHATLYWYQQILGQGPKLLIQFQNNGVVDDSQLPKDRFSAERLKGVDSTLKIQPAKLEDSAVYLCASSLIGQGNSPLHFGNGTRLTVT.

This clonotype was seen more than once but under ten times. The rearrangement links TRBV3-1 to TRBJ2-6; a possible D gene is TRBD1 (5 bases). CDR3 length: 16 amino acids. The V gene lost 4 bases and the J gene lost 1 base, with 11 bases spanning the gap. Germline V gene lookup returns CDR1 LGHDT and CDR2 YNNKEL (reference sequence). Here the CDR3 DNA reads TGTGCCAGCAGCCCGACAGCCTTTTCTGGGGCCAACGTCCTGACTTTC. This translates into CASSPTAFSGANVLTF.

This clonotype was seen a handful of times. The gene calls are TRBV12-3 or TRBV12-4 and TRBJ2-3, with D possibly being TRBD1 (6 bases). The CDR3 has 16 amino acids. V lost 5 bases and J 1 base, leaving 16 bases between the germline ends. The DNA of the CDR3 is TGTGCCAGCAGTCCCAACCAGGGGTCCGGCACAGATACGCAGTATTTT. Protein: CASSPNQGSGTDTQYF.

This clonotype was seen at least ten times. The chain links TRBV3-1 to TRBJ1-4, with D hard to call. Trimming shortened V by 1 base and J by 10 bases, and 7 bases separated the two germline ends. This CDR3 comprises 12 residues. Germline V CDR1 and CDR2: LGHDT, YNNKEL (reference sequence). The CDR3 sequence is CASSQGTGKLFF. In DNA, the CDR3 is TGTGCCAGCAGCCAAGGGACGGGAAAACTGTTTTTT.

This clonotype was counted once. This could be a read error, since a much larger clone is one nucleotide away. V is TRBV13 and J is TRBJ1-1, with D maybe TRBD1 (5 bases). The CDR3 is 14 residues long. The germline V gene has CDR1 PRHDT and CDR2 FYEKMQ (reference sequence). This CDR3 reads CASSSGRPNTETFF. CDR3 nucleotide sequence: TGTGCCAGCAGTTCGGGACGGCCGAACACTGAAACTTTCTTT.

This clonotype has just a few counts. The J gene is TRBJ1-1, the V gene TRBV6-1; TRBD1 matches 8 bases. This CDR3 has 15 residues. CDR1 and CDR2 from the germline V gene are MNHNS and SASEGT. V lost 7 bases, J lost 1 base, and 8 bases stayed unmatched. The DNA of the CDR3 is TGTGCCAGCAATCAACCACAGGGGGGGAACACTGAAGCTTTCTTT. Its protein product is CASNQPQGGNTEAFF.

The chain couples TRBV12-3 or TRBV12-4 to TRBJ2-7; tentatively, D is TRBD2 (5 bases). V lost 3 bases, J lost 0 bases, and 9 bases lay in between. CDR3 length: 14 residues. The CDR3 region has the DNA TGTGCCAGCAGTTTCGGAGGTCCCTCCTACGAGCAGTACTTC. Translating it yields CASSFGGPSYEQYF.

This clonotype was counted many times. The J gene is TRBJ1-1, the V gene TRBV3-1; D is possibly TRBD1 (5 bases). There are 17 residues in the CDR3. Germline CDR1 and CDR2: LGHDT and YNNKEL (reference sequence). Trimming shortened V by 3 bases and J by 1 base, and 18 bases separated the two germline ends. CDR3 nucleotides: TGTGCCAGCAGCCAGAGCGGGGGAGGTCTAGGGAACACTGAAGCTTTCTTT. Translating it yields CASSQSGGGLGNTEAFF.

In this sample, this clonotype turned up many times. The rearrangement uses TRBV6-1 and TRBJ1-5, with D hard to call. This CDR3 spans 16 amino acids. Between the trimmed V and J ends, which lost 7 bases and 2 bases, there was a span of 18 bases. Germline loops: CDR1 MNHNS, CDR2 SASEGT. CDR3 nucleotides: TGTGCCAGCAACGAACGTGTGACTCGAGGCAATCAGCCCCAGCATTTT. It codes for CASNERVTRGNQPQHF.

This clonotype appeared many times. The J gene is TRBJ1-3, the V gene TRBV11-2; possibly TRBD1 for D (5 bases). Trimming left V 5 bases short and J 0 bases short, with 14 bases between. Germline assignment: CDR1 SGHAT and CDR2 FQNNGV. The CDR3 extends over 16 amino acids. The CDR3 loop is CASSPLGLGSGNTIYF. DNA of the CDR3: TGTGCCAGCAGCCCCTTGGGACTCGGCTCTGGAAACACCATATATTTT.

This clonotype was seen ten or more times. The chain has TRBV6-1 and TRBJ1-5; unclear D gene. Between the trimmed V and J ends, which lost 2 bases and 7 bases, there was a span of 15 bases. CDR1 is MNHNS, CDR2 SASEGT, per germline. The CDR3 totals 15 residues. CDR3 sequence: CASSESFGLGQPQHF. CDR3 coding DNA: TGTGCCAGCAGTGAAAGTTTCGGGTTGGGGCAGCCCCAGCATTTT.

At least ten counts were recorded for this clonotype. The rearrangement links TRBV7-9 to TRBJ2-2; tentatively, D is TRBD2 (5 bases). In germline, CDR1 is SEHNR, CDR2 FQNEAQ (reference sequence). The V gene lost 4 bases and the J gene lost 6 bases, with 15 bases spanning the gap. The CDR3 is 15 amino acids. The CDR3 DNA sequence: TGTGCCAGCAGCTCGGGGTCTCGTTTAGCCGGGGAGCTGTTTTTT. Translated, it gives CASSSGSRLAGELFF.

This clonotype was detected many times. The J gene is TRBJ2-6, the V gene TRBV7-9, with D maybe TRBD1 (6 bases). This CDR3 is 17 amino acids long. Germline V CDR1 and CDR2: SEHNR, FQNEAQ (reference sequence). Trimming cost V 5 bases and J 0 bases, with 14 bases left between them. The CDR3 DNA reads as TGTGCCAGCAGCCCCGGACAGCACACCTCTGGGGCCAACGTCCTGACTTTC. Translating it yields CASSPGQHTSGANVLTF.

The table lists this clonotype with a few counts. This could be a read error, since a much larger clone is one nucleotide away. This likely comes from a read error, as the CDR3 has no conserved phenylalanine or tryptophan at its end. This chain connects TRBV2 to TRBJ1-2; 8 bases align to TRBD1. This CDR3 comprises 18 residues. V was pared by 6 bases and J by 2 bases, with 17 bases of the junction left unmatched. Germline V gene data show CDR1 as SNHLY and CDR2 as FYNNEI. The CDR3 bases are TGTGCCAGCAGCCTCGTCTGGGGGACAGGAGTGACCAACTATGGCTACACCTTG. Its protein is CASSLVWGTGVTNYGYTL.